This TCR beta chain emerged from a study of T cells in Graves' hyperthyroidism and ophthalmopathy (dated by TCRdb to between 2018 and 2021). Turning to the overall study: Peripheral blood was sampled at the time of initial diagnosis, prior to any treatment. TCR V-J signatures able to tell the groups apart were searched for in a discovery cohort of approximately 95 patients, of whom fewer than 45 had Graves' ophthalmopathy and under 65 had stable Graves' hyperthyroidism. An independent validation cohort of under 20 hyperthyroidism patients and 15 or so patients who later progressed to ophthalmopathy tested prospective prediction of ophthalmopathy. The roughly 91 discovery patients were randomly split 7:3 into training and test sets. Thyroid tissue and blood T-cell repertoires from roughly 6 Graves' hyperthyroidism patients were also compared in the study. Once sampling was done, hyperthyroidism patients were given methimazole at a starting dose of 30 mg daily, whereas ophthalmopathy patients were given high-dose intravenous methylprednisolone. TCR Vbeta CDR3 sequencing of 135 peripheral blood samples (over 40 ophthalmopathy, around 80 hyperthyroidism and around 17 progressor patients) is reported in the paper. Overall results and qualifications from the work: In validation, the model predicted progression to ophthalmopathy with around 71% sensitivity and around 72% specificity, a median of about 6 months before onset. A model built on a 13 V-J signature distinguished ophthalmopathy from stable hyperthyroidism, reaching roughly 88% sensitivity and approximately 81% specificity in cross-validation and 80%/75% in testing. Sample size was not statistically predetermined, and blinding of investigators to group allocation was not performed. Most expanded thyroid clonotypes (frequency above 0.001) were also detected in blood, a finding suggesting that blood repertoires may reflect thyroid immune responses.

The TCR beta CDR3 regions were amplified from the RNA transcripts. For the first round of RT-PCR on the TCR CDR3, the HTBI primer set was used together with the Qiagen OneStep RT-PCR kit. The libraries were constructed in a second round of multiplex PCR and then size-selected and purified. The libraries were sequenced on an Illumina HiSeq2000 using paired-end 100 bp reads. As for the authors' bioinformatics: SOAPnuke was used to process the raw data, removing reads that contained adapters or uncalled bases, had a mean Phred below 15, or lacked an exact match to the constant primer or identifier. COPE v1.2.5 was used to merge high-quality paired reads, and clonotypes were defined as unique nucleotide sequences. Clonotypes were aligned to IMGT TRBV, TRBD and TRBJ reference segments using MiTCR v1.1. Analysis was restricted to V-J combinations with a frequency above 0.0001, which covered just over 98% of repertoires. The TCS score was defined as F50 (clonal expansion) divided by E x V (chaos), with BLOSUM62-based TCRdist calculated between CDR3 peptides within each V-J. Welch's t-statistics and random forest reduced fewer than 600 V-J features to around 14, which were used in a naive Bayes classifier (R e1071). TCRdb trimmed the raw reads at Q25, called clones with MiXCR and kept productive beta chains. Under each unique CDR3 protein, matching rows form one entry showing the most common genes and DNA. The V and J calls, along with clone size, are taken from TCRdb and not from the paper's own processing. This sample gives approximately 510,000 distinct CDR3 sequences in total; less than 25% of them show up just once. The leading ten clones occupy more than 20% of the sample.

This clonotype has more than one count but fewer than ten. Its specific antigen is unknown. No much larger clone exists at a distance of one base, and base qualities are not known. The germline V gene sets CDR1 to MGHRA and CDR2 to YSYEKL. V ends up 1 base short and J 9 bases short, with an unmatched junction base count of 5. Spanning cysteine to phenylalanine, the CDR3 consists of 14 amino acids. Only the CDR3 portion is preserved as DNA: 42 bases, with reading frame beginning at the first base. Stable Graves' hyperthyroidism was defined as the absence of progression to ophthalmopathy over 18 months of follow-up. The hyperthyroidism patients were between 18 and 65 years old and newly diagnosed, with a disease duration of less than 2 months. Any patient with an uncontrolled infection, another autoimmune disease, pregnancy or lactation was excluded. Clinical symptoms, serum thyroxine and TRAb, thyroid ultrasound, and orbital computed tomography formed the basis for the diagnoses. PBMCs were separated from 8 to 10 ml of fresh peripheral blood using Ficoll-Paque density gradient centrifugation. Trizol reagent was used to extract total RNA, and RNA quality was then checked on an Agilent 2100 Bioanalyzer.

This sequence originates from a man younger than 30 with Graves' hyperthyroidism. The source material was blood. This chain is built from TRBV4-1 and TRBJ2-2; TRBD2 agrees with 7 junctional bases. The sequence in DNA is TGCGCCAGCAGCCAAGTGGGCGGGGGAAGGGAGCTGTTTTTT. Its protein is CASSQVGGGRELFF.